This T cell receptor (beta chain) was observed in a study of read filtering for tumor transcriptome and immune sequencing. As for the study in general: Revised staging placed roughly 8 patients in R-ISS I, about 15 in II, 6 or 7 in III. Study outcomes and limitations: Even smaller IR-seq throughput identified most shared clonotypes.

Molecular barcoded adaptors covering alpha/delta and beta/gamma chains were used on roughly 400 ng RNA. TCRdb used MiXCR to reprocess the reads, holding one entry per CDR3 protein. The sample includes approximately 150,000 distinct CDR3 sequences, roughly 13% seen only once; the top ten take about 8.6%. The CDR3 has 14 residues. V lost 5 bases, J lost 5 bases, and 7 bases stayed unmatched. Germline lookup yields CDR1 SGHRS and CDR2 YFSETQ. This clonotype has a count of ten or more. Its antigen is not identified. Sequencing was carried out using a population of CD138-negative cells sorted from bone marrow. The receptor comes from a donor at least 40 years old with multiple myeloma. V and J are TRBV5-1 and TRBJ2-5, with 9 bases matching TRBD1. CDR3 in DNA: TGCGCCAGCAGTACAGGGGGCGTGGGCGAGACCCAGTACTTC. It codes for CASSTGGVGETQYF. The whole variable domain, remainder taken from reference TRBV5-1 and TRBJ2-5, is KAGVTQTPRYLIKTRGQQVTLSCSPISGHRSVSWYQQTPGQGLQFLFEYFSETQRNKGNFPGRFSGRQFSNSRSEMNVSTLELGDSALYLCASSTGGVGETQYFGPGTRLLVL.